The next 2 T cell receptor beta chains were all read from a single sample in a study of T cell repertoires in cytomegalovirus infection. From the reads, TCRdb called clonotypes with MiXCR, one entry per CDR3 protein. The sample holds approximately 260,000 distinct CDR3 sequences, roughly a fifth seen once. These TCRs are of unknown antigen specificity. The material was cultured PBMCs, obtained from culture after CMV antigen stimulation. The receptors shown here come from a human donor in good health (CMV status not recorded). Some clones in this sample may be carry-over from other donors' samples.

The chain recombines TRBV19 with TRBJ2-4; TRBD1 matches at 8 bases. V shed 2 bases, J shed 4 bases, and the junction held 4 bases outside the gene matches. Germline V CDR1 and CDR2: LNHDA, SQIVND (reference sequence). This CDR3 is 15 amino acids long. The CDR3 here is CASSIRTGLKNIQYF. For the CDR3, the DNA is TGTGCCAGTAGTATAAGGACAGGGCTAAAAAACATTCAGTACTTC.

The table lists this clonotype with a few counts. The chain links TRBV12-3 or TRBV12-4 to TRBJ2-5, with 7 bases lining up with TRBD2. Losses at the gene ends were 3 bases for V and 5 bases for J; bases not matched to a gene: 3. The CDR3 is 13 amino acids. The CDR3 nucleotides read TGTGCCAGCAGTTTGACTAGCAGGGAGACCCAGTACTTC. Protein sequence: CASSLTSRETQYF.